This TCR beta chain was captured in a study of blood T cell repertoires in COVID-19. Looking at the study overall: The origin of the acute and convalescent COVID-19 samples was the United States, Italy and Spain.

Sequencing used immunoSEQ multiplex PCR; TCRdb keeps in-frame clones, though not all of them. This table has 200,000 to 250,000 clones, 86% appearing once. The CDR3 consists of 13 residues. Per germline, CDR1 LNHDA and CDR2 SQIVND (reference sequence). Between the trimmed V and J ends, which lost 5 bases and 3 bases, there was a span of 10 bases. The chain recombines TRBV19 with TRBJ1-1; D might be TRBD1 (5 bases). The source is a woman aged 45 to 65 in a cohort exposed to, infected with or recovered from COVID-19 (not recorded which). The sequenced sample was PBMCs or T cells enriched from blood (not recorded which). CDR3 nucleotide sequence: TGTGCCAGTAGTCACCAGGGTGACACTGAAGCTTTCTTT. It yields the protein CASSHQGDTEAFF.